These 14 T cell receptor beta chains were all obtained from the same sample, sequenced in a study of blood T cell repertoires in COVID-19. The table came from immunoSEQ multiplex PCR; TCRdb's copy has only in-frame clones and leaves some out. The sample has more than 200,000 clones, about 86% seen once. The specimen sequenced was peripheral blood. These receptor sequences come from a man aged 50-59 years with active or convalescent COVID-19.

This chain joins TRBV3-1 (or the pseudogene TRBV3-2) and TRBJ1-2; 9 bases are shared with TRBD1. The CDR3 runs 18 residues. Trimming removed 1 base from V and 4 bases from J; junction bases left unmatched: 13. Germline lookup yields CDR1 LGHDT and CDR2 YNNKEL (reference sequence). CDR3 in DNA: TGTGCCAGCAGCCAAGGGGCCTCCGGGACAGGGAGGCCCTATGGCTACACCTTC. Translated: CASSQGASGTGRPYGYTF.

The rearrangement links TRBV15 to TRBJ1-2; the D is unclear. CDR1 and CDR2 (germline): LNHNV, YYDKDF (reference sequence). This CDR3 has 12 amino acids. The ends were cut back, 2 bases at V and 12 bases at J, with 13 bases in the middle. CDR3 nucleotides: TGTGCCACCAGCAGATATCCGCAGGCCCACACCTTC. Its protein product is CATSRYPQAHTF.

The chain uses TRBV4-1 and TRBJ2-3, with 10 positions matching TRBD1. V lost 3 bases, J lost 6 bases, and 3 bases stayed unmatched. This CDR3 spans 14 amino acids. Looked up from germline, CDR1 is MGHRA and CDR2 is YSYEKL. The CDR3 spells CASSHGTGVDTQYF. The CDR3 DNA reads as TGCGCCAGCAGCCATGGGACAGGGGTGGATACGCAGTATTTT.

The table lists this clone with many counts. CDR3 amino acids: CASSTQGDGQPQHF. In DNA form, the CDR3 reads TGTGCCAGCAGCACACAGGGGGACGGACAGCCCCAGCATTTT. The V call is TRBV28, the J call TRBJ1-5; 8 bases match TRBD1. The CDR3 has 14 amino acids. V lost 6 bases, J lost 7 bases, and 8 bases stayed unmatched. Germline values: CDR1 MDHEN, CDR2 SYDVKM.

The chain has TRBV6-2 or TRBV6-3 and TRBJ2-1; 7 bases line up with TRBD1. Losses at the gene ends were 6 bases for V and 4 bases for J; bases not matched to a gene: 12. This CDR3 is built from 16 residues. Germline V gives CDR1 MNHEY, CDR2 SVGEGT. CDR3 coding DNA: TGTGCCAGCAGCCCTGGACAGGAGAGGTTTTACAATGAGCAGTTCTTC. It codes for CASSPGQERFYNEQFF.

The chain carries TRBV30 and TRBJ2-2; a weak D match, TRBD1 (7 bases). This CDR3 region has 15 residues. V was clipped by 3 bases and J by 7 bases, with 18 bases between them. CDR1 is GTSNPN and CDR2 is SVGIG in the germline V gene (reference sequence). CDR3 sequence (DNA): TGTGCCTGGAGCCTTGGAGGGGGCAGAAACGGGGAGCTGTTTTTT. Protein sequence: CAWSLGGGRNGELFF.

The CDR3 reads CAALGDTEAFF. CDR3 DNA sequence: TGTGCCGCTTTAGGGGACACTGAAGCTTTCTTT. The rearrangement uses TRBV2 and TRBJ1-1, with D tentatively TRBD1 (5 bases). V dropped 11 bases and J dropped 3 bases, with 10 bases sitting between them. CDR1 SNHLY and CDR2 FYNNEI come from the germline V gene. The CDR3 is made up of 11 amino acids.

The chain uses TRBV9 and TRBJ1-1; 12 nucleotides match TRBD1. The CDR3 has 18 amino acids. J was trimmed by 3 bases and V by 0 bases; bases with no gene match: 9. CDR1 and CDR2 from the germline V gene are SGDLS and YYNGEE. CDR3 nucleotide sequence: TGTGCCAGCAGCGTAGGGGAGGGACAGGGGGCGAGGTACACTGAAGCTTTCTTT. Its translation is CASSVGEGQGARYTEAFF.

CDR3 DNA: TGCGCCAGCAGCCCCTGGACTAGCGGGACGGCCGGGGAGCTGTTTTTT. This translates into CASSPWTSGTAGELFF. The chain combines TRBV4-1 with TRBJ2-2, with TRBD2 matching over 12 bases. J was trimmed by 6 bases and V by 4 bases; bases with no gene match: 6. From germline, CDR1 is MGHRA and CDR2 YSYEKL. CDR3 length: 16 amino acids.

The chain recombines TRBV5-5 with TRBJ1-4, with 10 bases aligning to TRBD1. With V trimmed by 3 bases and J by 8 bases, 4 bases remained unmatched. This CDR3 comprises 14 residues. Germline values: CDR1 SGHKS, CDR2 YYEKEE (reference sequence). CDR3 residues: CASSYGTGEEKLFF. In DNA form, the CDR3 reads TGTGCCAGCAGCTACGGGACAGGGGAGGAAAAACTGTTTTTT.

CDR3: CASSQVLRGEDTQYF. CDR3 nucleotide sequence: TGTGCCAGCAGCCAAGTCCTACGGGGGGAGGATACGCAGTATTTT. This sequence joins TRBV3-1 (or the pseudogene TRBV3-2) and TRBJ2-3; 7 bases agree with TRBD2. Per germline, CDR1 LGHDT and CDR2 YNNKEL (reference sequence). The V and J ends lost 1 base and 6 bases, in that order; junction bases with no gene match: 7. The length of the CDR3 is 15 residues.

Turning to this clone: One end of the junction does not line up with germline, which may come from a read error. The V gene is TRBV3-1 (or the pseudogene TRBV3-2), the J gene TRBJ2-3; 14 bases match TRBD2. The CDR3 spans 14 residues. Germline loops: CDR1 LGHDT, CDR2 YNNKEL (reference sequence). The CDR3 spells CASSQDPGLAGGRF. The CDR3 region has the DNA TGTGCCAGCAGCCAAGATCCCGGACTAGCGGGGGGACGTTTT.

The chain employs TRBV30 and TRBJ1-1, with D maybe TRBD1 (5 bases). V dropped 5 bases and J dropped 4 bases, with 17 bases sitting between them. The CDR3 consists of 14 residues. CDR1 is GTSNPN and CDR2 is SVGIG in the germline V gene (reference sequence). The CDR3 nucleotides are TGTGCCTGGTCAATAGGAGGGAGGGGCACTGAAGCTTTCTTT. Amino acid sequence: CAWSIGGRGTEAFF. Together with reference TRBV30 and TRBJ1-1, the CDR3 gives the full variable domain: SQTIHQWPATLVQPVGSPLSLECTVEGTSNPNLYWYRQAAGRGLQLLFYSVGIGQISSEVPQNLSASRPQDRQFILSSKKLLLSDSGFYLCAWSIGGRGTEAFFGQGTRLTVV.

This clone was seen just once. V gene TRBV4-1 combines with J gene TRBJ1-2; TRBD1 matches at 9 bases. Trimming at V came to 4 bases and at J to 3 bases, leaving 9 bases not matched to a gene. In germline, CDR1 is MGHRA, CDR2 YSYEKL. The length of the CDR3 is 16 residues. CDR3 sequence reads: CASSRAGTGTYYGYTF. The CDR3 DNA is TGCGCCAGCAGCCGCGCCGGGACAGGGACCTACTATGGCTACACCTTC.